Listed below are T cell receptor beta chains from one sample, sequenced in a study of control samples from healthy donors and cancer patients. Produced via immunoSEQ multiplex PCR; TCRdb's table is partial and in-frame only. This table holds about 120,000 clones, roughly nine tenths found once. Sequenced input: PBMCs. The receptors were gathered from a woman in her fifties or sixties with colorectal cancer. The CDR3 runs from the conserved cysteine through the conserved F or W. D genes are given only for firm matches. A row's size may be missing; if present it is once, few, many or a size class.

clone_size,j_call,d_call,v_call,cdr3_nt,cdr3_aa
once,TRBJ2-7,.,TRBV10-3,TGTGCCATCAGTGAACAAGCGGACTCCTACGAGCAGTACTTC,CAISEQADSYEQYF
once,TRBJ2-1,.,TRBV19,TGTGCCAGTAGTATAAGAGCGAGGGGCGAGCAGTTCTTC,CASSIRARGEQFF
.,TRBJ2-3,TRBD2,TRBV6-6,TGTGCCAGCAGTCCCACTTCCAGCGGGGGGGCGGCAGATACGCAGTATTTT,CASSPTSSGGAADTQYF
.,TRBJ1-1,TRBD1,TRBV28,TGTGCCAGCAGTCAACAGGGGGAGACCGCTTTCTTT,CASSQQGETAFF
.,TRBJ1-3,.,TRBV28,TGTGCCAGCACCCCCCTTAGCTCTGGAAACACCATATATTTT,CASTPLSSGNTIYF
.,TRBJ2-3,.,TRBV3-1/TRBV3-2,TGTGCCAGCAGCACTAAGGGGGGGGGCACAGATACGCAGTATTTT,CASSTKGGGTDTQYF
.,TRBJ2-1,TRBD2,TRBV27,TGTGCCAGCAGTTCCCGGGCCGGGGGGGCTTACAATGAGCAGTTCTTC,CASSSRAGGAYNEQFF
.,TRBJ1-3,.,TRBV10-2,TGCGCCAGCACAGGCGGTGCCAGTTTACTCTCTGGAAACACCATATATTTT,CASTGGASLLSGNTIYF
.,TRBJ1-3,.,TRBV7-9,TGTGCCAGCAGGGGACTCGGGGAACATAAATTAGTTGGAAACACCATATATTTT,CASRGLGEHKLVGNTIYF
.,TRBJ1-2,.,TRBV28,TGTGCCAGCAGTTCTCCCCCAGGGAACTATGGCTACACCTTC,CASSSPPGNYGYTF
.,TRBJ1-2,TRBD1,TRBV12-5,TGTGCTAGTGGTTTGGTACGCACAGGGGATGGCTACACCTTC,CASGLVRTGDGYTF
.,TRBJ1-2,.,TRBV12-3/TRBV12-4,TGTGCCAGCAGTTTTGAGATTAACTATGGCTACACCTTC,CASSFEINYGYTF
.,TRBJ2-1,.,TRBV6-4,TGTGCCAGCAGTAGCGGTTACAATGAGCAGTTCTTC,CASSSGYNEQFF
.,TRBJ1-4,.,TRBV19,TGTGCCAGTAGTAATCCTGCGCGGGAAAAACTGTTTTTT,CASSNPAREKLFF
once,TRBJ2-3,.,TRBV9,TGTGCCAGCAGCCCAACCTACGGGCTCACAGATACGCAGTATTTT,CASSPTYGLTDTQYF
.,TRBJ2-1,TRBD2,TRBV28,TGTGCCAGCAGTAGGGTGACTAGCGGGAGTTATGAGCAGTTCTTC,CASSRVTSGSYEQFF
.,TRBJ2-1,TRBD2,TRBV7-3,TGTGCCAGCAGCCCCCGGACTAGCGGGGGGGCCCATGAGCAGTTCTTC,CASSPRTSGGAHEQFF
.,TRBJ1-2,.,TRBV7-8,TGTGCCAGCGTATCGGAGGGCTATGGCTACACCTTC,CASVSEGYGYTF
.,TRBJ2-3,TRBD2,TRBV7-9,TGTGCCAGCAGCTTAGGAGCGGGAGCCCCAGATACGCAGTATTTT,CASSLGAGAPDTQYF
.,TRBJ2-3,.,TRBV10-1,TGCGCCAGCAGCCTTGTGGTCGGGGATACGCAGTATTTT,CASSLVVGDTQYF
.,TRBJ2-4,.,TRBV19,TGTGCCAGTAGTCCTCGGGGTCTAGCCAAAAACATTCAGTACTTC,CASSPRGLAKNIQYF
.,TRBJ1-5,.,TRBV19,TGTGCCAGTAGTGCCGGATATAGCAATCAGCCCCAGCATTTT,CASSAGYSNQPQHF